Given below is one T cell receptor beta chain in context. These data belong to a study of blood T cell repertoires in COVID-19. In the study overall: There were acute and convalescent COVID-19 samples, and they came from the United States, Italy and Spain. PBMCs, B-cell-depleted T cells, or T cells were the source of the cDNA or gDNA that made up the material.

Authors' processing steps: Counts of nucleated cells, estimated from reference gene primer amplification, were obtained. Produced via immunoSEQ multiplex PCR; TCRdb's table is partial and in-frame only. That table supplies the V and J calls and clone size; D and trimming were determined from the DNA. The repertoire has around 120,000 clones, 75% to 90% of them found once; the top ten carry 1.9%. Per germline, CDR1 MNHEY and CDR2 SVGAGI. This CDR3 has 14 residues. Trimming left V 6 bases short and J 4 bases short, with 15 bases between. The sequence came from a man between 65 and 79 years old with acute or convalescent COVID-19. Sequences were obtained from peripheral blood. The chain employs TRBV6-5 and TRBJ1-1; D gene ambiguous. In DNA, the CDR3 is TGTGCCAGCAGCGTGGAGGGCGCGGGCACTGAAGCTTTCTTT. The encoded protein is CASSVEGAGTEAFF.